Listed below are T cell receptor beta chains from one sample, sequenced in a study of cytomegalovirus exposure and HLA in healthy donors. This table comes from immunoSEQ multiplex PCR, and its TCRdb copy is limited to in-frame clones, with some not included. The repertoire has about 180,000 clones, over 65% of them found once; the top ten carry roughly 3.6%. The sequencing input was PBMCs. The receptors were gathered from a woman aged 55-69 years in good health and CMV-seropositive. Each CDR3 is given with its conserved first and last residue. The D gene is left open where the match is weak. Part of the rows lack a size; the others show once, few, many or a class for expanded clones.

J gene,clone size,V gene,D gene,CDR3 protein,CDR3 DNA
TRBJ2-2,few,TRBV5-1,NA,CASSLSETGIGELFF,TGCGCCAGCAGCTTGTCAGAAACAGGGATCGGGGAGCTGTTTTTT
TRBJ1-1,many,TRBV19,NA,CASSIEGTGGFAFF,TGTGCCAGTAGTATAGAAGGCACAGGAGGGTTTGCTTTCTTT
TRBJ1-2,once,TRBV5-4,TRBD1,CASSFPGQQNYGYTF,TGTGCCAGCAGCTTTCCGGGACAGCAAAACTATGGCTACACCTTC
TRBJ1-4,NA,TRBV7-9,NA,CASSLEGGTTNEKLFF,TGTGCCAGCAGCTTAGAGGGGGGGACAACTAATGAAAAACTGTTTTTT
TRBJ2-1,NA,TRBV6-4,TRBD2,CASSDSGGRGRDEQFF,TGTGCCAGCAGTGACTCAGGCGGGAGGGGGCGAGATGAGCAGTTCTTC
TRBJ1-1,NA,TRBV9,TRBD1,CASSVSDRLNTEAFF,TGTGCCAGCAGCGTATCGGACAGGCTAAACACTGAAGCTTTCTTT
TRBJ2-7,medium-sized,TRBV29-1,TRBD2,CSVASSGRASYEQYF,TGCAGCGTTGCGTCAAGCGGGAGGGCCTCCTACGAGCAGTACTTC
TRBJ1-2,NA,TRBV28,NA,CASSSPGEGAGGYTF,TGTGCCAGCAGTTCGCCGGGGGAAGGTGCCGGGGGCTACACCTTC
TRBJ1-2,NA,TRBV7-9,TRBD1,CASSFGQGGNYGYTF,TGTGCCAGCAGCTTCGGACAGGGCGGAAACTATGGCTACACCTTC
TRBJ1-2,NA,TRBV7-3,TRBD1,CASSFPGTGSMTF,TGTGCCAGCAGCTTTCCCGGGACAGGAAGCATGACCTTC
TRBJ2-4,NA,TRBV6-1,NA,CASQQGSTKNIQYF,TGTGCCAGCCAGCAGGGGTCTACCAAAAACATTCAGTACTTC
TRBJ2-1,NA,TRBV4-2,TRBD2,CASSQSASGGAYNEQFF,TGTGCCAGCAGCCAGTCCGCAAGCGGGGGGGCTTACAATGAGCAGTTCTTC
TRBJ2-1,once,TRBV5-1,TRBD1,CASSIGQGFRSGHEQFF,TGCGCCAGCAGCATCGGACAGGGCTTCCGGTCAGGACATGAGCAGTTCTTC
TRBJ1-5,NA,TRBV4-1,TRBD1,CASSRLQGASNQPQHF,TGCGCCAGCAGCCGGCTACAGGGGGCGAGCAATCAGCCCCAGCATTTT
TRBJ1-1,NA,TRBV9,NA,CASSGGTNTEAFF,TGTGCCAGCAGCGGGGGGACAAACACTGAAGCTTTCTTT
TRBJ2-3,NA,TRBV7-8,NA,CASRVAEGSTDTQYF,TGTGCCAGCAGAGTAGCGGAGGGAAGCACAGATACGCAGTATTTT
TRBJ2-1,NA,TRBV28,TRBD1,CASSPGQGRGDEQFF,TGTGCCAGCAGTCCAGGACAGGGTCGTGGAGATGAGCAGTTCTTC
TRBJ2-1,few,TRBV9,TRBD2,CASSPGGGDEQFF,TGTGCCAGCAGTCCGGGGGGGGGAGATGAGCAGTTCTTC
TRBJ2-7,NA,TRBV9,TRBD2,CASSPSGRDEQYF,TGTGCCAGCAGTCCTAGCGGGAGAGATGAGCAGTACTTC
TRBJ2-5,NA,TRBV4-3,NA,CASSQDMGALETQYF,TGCGCCAGCAGCCAAGATATGGGAGCGTTAGAGACCCAGTACTTC
TRBJ1-6,NA,TRBV2,TRBD1,CASSTGTANNSPLHF,TGTGCCAGCAGTACTGGGACAGCGAATAATTCACCCCTCCACTTT
TRBJ1-6,once,TRBV6-1,TRBD1,CASSGTGLYNSPLHF,TGTGCCAGCAGTGGGACAGGGCTCTATAATTCACCCCTCCACTTT
TRBJ1-1,NA,TRBV7-6,TRBD1,CASSMVGTGGTEAFF,TGTGCCAGCAGCATGGTCGGGACAGGGGGCACTGAAGCTTTCTTT
TRBJ1-4,NA,TRBV29-1,NA,CSVGGGGKRTNEKLFF,TGCAGCGTTGGTGGTGGGGGCAAACGAACTAATGAAAAACTGTTTTTT
TRBJ1-4,NA,TRBV2,NA,CASRRGWSNEKLFF,TGTGCCAGCAGACGGGGGTGGTCTAATGAAAAACTGTTTTTT
TRBJ2-1,NA,TRBV29-1,TRBD1,CSAYRGDNEQFF,TGCAGCGCCTACAGGGGGGACAATGAGCAGTTCTTC
TRBJ1-3,once,TRBV18,TRBD1,CASSPPGTGGPGNTIYF,TGTGCCAGCTCACCACCCGGGACAGGGGGTCCTGGAAACACCATATATTTT
TRBJ1-3,NA,TRBV18,NA,CASSPVSSGNTIYF,TGTGCCAGCTCACCGGTGAGCTCTGGAAACACCATATATTTT
TRBJ2-7,NA,TRBV27,NA,CASRPAGSTDEQYF,TGTGCCAGCAGACCCGCGGGCAGTACGGACGAGCAGTACTTC
TRBJ1-1,NA,TRBV28,NA,CASSLLQVEAFF,TGTGCCAGCAGTTTGCTGCAGGTTGAAGCTTTCTTT
TRBJ2-7,NA,TRBV28,NA,CASSPDSYEQYF,TGTGCCAGCAGCCCCGACAGTTACGAGCAGTACTTC
TRBJ2-7,NA,TRBV29-1,NA,CSVEDSTYEQYF,TGCAGCGTTGAAGATTCAACATACGAGCAGTACTTC
TRBJ2-5,NA,TRBV7-9,NA,CASSLIFSSETQYF,TGTGCCAGCAGCTTAATTTTTAGTTCGGAGACCCAGTACTTC
TRBJ2-1,NA,TRBV2,TRBD2,CASRLAGGNEQFF,TGTGCCAGCAGACTAGCGGGAGGTAATGAGCAGTTCTTC